These 25 T cell receptor beta chains came from one sample sequenced in a study of shared clonotypes between healthy human individuals. Naive CD8 isolation took CD45RO-negative cells positively selected for CCR7 and excluded terminally differentiated effector memory CD45RA+ cells. Sequenced by immunoSEQ multiplex PCR; TCRdb stores in-frame clones only, minus some. The profile covers about 820,000 clones, with 85% to 95% appearing a single time and around 24% taken by the ten largest. The sequencing sample was made of naive CD8+ T cells sorted from blood. These receptor sequences come from a man younger than 40 in good health.

The sample holds one count of this clone. The CDR3 spells CSVEVALEQYF. CDR3 nucleotides: TGCAGCGTTGAAGTGGCGTTGGAGCAGTACTTC. The rearrangement uses TRBV29-1 and TRBJ2-7; no reliable D call. The CDR3 is 11 amino acids. Germline V gene sequence: CDR1 SQVTM, CDR2 ANQGSEA. The germline V and J ends were trimmed by 1 base and 7 bases, with 8 bases remaining between them.

Remarks on this clone: The same CDR3 arises from other DNA sequences in this sample as well. The chain couples TRBV4-1 to TRBJ2-7; 8 bases agree with TRBD1. Per the germline V gene, CDR1 is MGHRA and CDR2 is YSYEKL. J was trimmed by 0 bases and V by 4 bases; bases with no gene match: 2. This CDR3 is 14 amino acids long. CDR3: CASSLGTGSYEQYF. Here the CDR3 DNA reads TGCGCCAGCAGCCTGGGGACAGGCTCCTACGAGCAGTACTTC.

The chain recombines TRBV5-1 with TRBJ2-3, with a weak D call TRBD2 (6 bases). This CDR3 is 15 amino acids long. Per the germline V gene, CDR1 is SGHRS and CDR2 is YFSETQ. Between the trimmed V and J ends, which lost 4 bases and 0 bases, there was a span of 12 bases. CDR3 sequence (DNA): TGCGCCAGCAGCGCGGGACTTTCTAGCACAGATACGCAGTATTTT. Translated: CASSAGLSSTDTQYF.

This chain uses TRBV28 with TRBJ2-5; no clear D gene. CDR3 length: 16 residues. Germline-derived CDR1 and CDR2 are MDHEN and SYDVKM. The ends were cut back, 5 bases at V and 1 base at J, with 17 bases in the middle. The CDR3 here is CASSPSPFKGQETQYF. In DNA form, the CDR3 reads TGTGCCAGCAGTCCCTCGCCCTTCAAGGGCCAAGAGACCCAGTACTTC.

The V and J genes are TRBV29-1 and TRBJ2-5, with TRBD1 matching over 9 bases. Unmatched junction bases numbered 8, after V lost 3 bases and J lost 3 bases. This CDR3 spans 15 amino acids. The germline V gene has CDR1 SQVTM and CDR2 ANQGSEA. The CDR3 region is CSVEGTGWDEETQYF. For the CDR3, the DNA is TGCAGCGTTGAGGGGACAGGGTGGGACGAAGAGACCCAGTACTTC.

Regarding this clone: Additional DNA sequences in this sample encode the identical CDR3. This rearrangement joins TRBV30 to TRBJ2-7; D may match TRBD1 or TRBD2 (5 bases each). Trimming stripped 1 base from V and 4 bases from J, with 11 bases between. From germline, CDR1 is GTSNPN and CDR2 SVGIG (reference sequence). The CDR3 consists of 13 residues. The DNA of the CDR3 is TGTGCCTGGAGTGCCGGGACCGAATACGAGCAGTACTTC. Translating it yields CAWSAGTEYEQYF.

The chain carries TRBV7-8 and TRBJ2-5; 12 bases match TRBD1. Germline CDR1 and CDR2: SGHVS and FQNEAQ. The CDR3 has 21 residues. V lost 2 bases, J lost 3 bases, and 19 bases stayed unmatched. This CDR3 reads CASSLSALPGQGATIEETQYF. CDR3 coding DNA: TGTGCCAGCAGCTTATCTGCGCTACCGGGACAGGGGGCGACGATAGAAGAGACCCAGTACTTC.

This chain joins TRBV7-8 and TRBJ2-1, with D possibly called TRBD1 or TRBD2 (5 bases each). Trimming removed 7 bases at V and 8 bases at J, with 27 bases between. The CDR3 extends over 17 amino acids. Per germline, CDR1 SGHVS and CDR2 FQNEAQ. The CDR3 coding sequence is TGTGCCAGCACCCCTCTGGGGAAGGGGACCCATAGGGATGAGCAGTTCTTC. This gives the protein CASTPLGKGTHRDEQFF.

V and J are TRBV27 and TRBJ2-5; 9 bases fit TRBD2. The CDR3 length is 16 residues. V lost 5 bases and J lost 3; bases outside the gene matches: 10. Per germline, CDR1 MNHEY and CDR2 SMNVEV (reference sequence). CDR3 nucleotides: TGTGCCAGCAGTACAAGGCGTAGCGGGAGAAAAGAGACCCAGTACTTC. Translated, it gives CASSTRRSGRKETQYF.

This CDR3 reads CASSSTTGADGELFF. In DNA, the CDR3 is TGTGCCAGCAGTTCAACTACAGGGGCGGACGGGGAGCTGTTTTTT. The chain has TRBV27 and TRBJ2-2, with 7 bases that match TRBD1. This CDR3 is built from 15 residues. V shed 4 bases and J 7 bases; nucleotides not matched to a gene: 9. Germline CDR1 reads MNHEY; CDR2 reads SMNVEV (reference sequence).

As regards this clone: The same CDR3 arises from other DNA sequences in this sample as well. This chain uses TRBV19 with TRBJ2-1; no clear D. This CDR3 region has 13 residues. The germline gives CDR1 LNHDA, CDR2 SQIVND (reference sequence). The V end lost 0 bases, the J end lost 3 bases, and 3 bases lay between the germline ends. The CDR3 loop reads CASSIEGYNEQFF. The CDR3 DNA sequence: TGTGCCAGTAGTATAGAAGGCTACAATGAGCAGTTCTTC.

The chain combines TRBV11-2 with TRBJ2-5, with TRBD1 identical over 9 bases. Germline assignment: CDR1 SGHAT and CDR2 FQNNGV. This CDR3 is built from 17 residues. V dropped 0 bases and J dropped 2; count of bases not matched to a gene: 7. In DNA form, the CDR3 reads TGTGCCAGCAGCTTAGACGCCGGGACAGGGATGCAAGAGACCCAGTACTTC. Translation gives CASSLDAGTGMQETQYF.

The V gene is TRBV19, the J gene TRBJ2-7, with 7 bases lining up with TRBD1. CDR3 length: 16 residues. V dropped 1 base and J dropped 0; count of bases not matched to a gene: 6. The germline gives CDR1 LNHDA, CDR2 SQIVND (reference sequence). CDR3 in amino acids: CASSIAFRGFSYEQYF. The CDR3 bases are TGTGCCAGTAGTATAGCCTTCAGGGGGTTCTCCTACGAGCAGTACTTC.

The CDR3 loop is CASSEIRRGHEQYF. The CDR3 coding sequence is TGTGCCAGCAGTGAAATCCGACGAGGGCACGAGCAGTACTTC. The chain uses TRBV2 and TRBJ2-7; D perhaps matches TRBD2 (5 bases). Trimming removed 2 bases from V and 5 bases from J, with 13 bases in between. The CDR3 totals 14 residues. The germline V gene encodes CDR1 SNHLY and CDR2 FYNNEI.

The V call is TRBV5-8, the J call TRBJ2-7, with a tentative D call TRBD2 (7 bases). The CDR3 is 14 residues long. Germline assignment: CDR1 SGHTS and CDR2 YDEGEE. Trimming took 1 base from V and 6 from J, leaving 14 bases between them. As DNA, the CDR3 is TGTGCCAGCAGCTTGCCCCGGGGGGCTGTCGAGCAGTACTTC. Its translation: CASSLPRGAVEQYF.

The V and J genes are TRBV27 and TRBJ2-2; maybe TRBD2 (6 bases). The V end lost 6 bases, the J end lost 2 bases, and 10 bases lay between the germline ends. This CDR3 contains 14 residues. Germline CDR1 reads MNHEY; CDR2 reads SMNVEV (reference sequence). The CDR3, as DNA: TGTGCCAGCAGCGGGAGTGTAAACACCGGGGAGCTGTTTTTT. Its protein is CASSGSVNTGELFF.

The chain uses TRBV11-2 and TRBJ2-1; a possible D gene is TRBD1 (5 bases). The CDR3 runs to 15 residues. Germline CDR1 and CDR2: SGHAT and FQNNGV. Trimming shortened V by 5 bases and J by 9 bases, and 20 bases separated the two germline ends. CDR3 residues: CASSLPGHSLVEQFF. Here the CDR3 DNA reads TGTGCCAGCAGCCTCCCCGGACATAGCCTTGTTGAGCAGTTCTTC.

This rearrangement joins TRBV7-9 to TRBJ1-1; D might be TRBD1 (6 bases). Germline V CDR1 and CDR2: SEHNR, FQNEAQ (reference sequence). The CDR3 is 15 amino acids. Trimming removed 5 bases at V and 1 base at J, with 14 bases between. Here the CDR3 reads CASSLLGGQNTEAFF. CDR3 in DNA: TGTGCCAGCAGCCTATTAGGGGGGCAGAACACTGAAGCTTTCTTT.

The chain employs TRBV7-6 and TRBJ2-7, with TRBD2 matching 14 bases. J gave up 2 bases and V 5 bases, and 5 bases lay outside the gene matches. Germline V gene data show CDR1 as SGHVS and CDR2 as FNYEAQ. There are 16 residues in the CDR3. Here the CDR3 reads CASSEGLAGETYEQYF. Here the CDR3 DNA reads TGTGCCAGCAGCGAGGGACTAGCGGGAGAAACCTACGAGCAGTACTTC.

This clone was found once. This chain uses TRBV7-9 with TRBJ2-5; D is perhaps TRBD1 or TRBD2 (6 bases each). This CDR3 contains 16 residues. Deletions cut 7 bases from V and 2 bases from J, with 20 bases between. Germline V CDR1 and CDR2: SEHNR, FQNEAQ (reference sequence). The CDR3 DNA sequence: TGTGCCAGCATAGGTTGGAGAGGGGGACTGCAAGAGACCCAGTACTTC. Protein sequence: CASIGWRGGLQETQYF.

The chain has TRBV10-2 and TRBJ1-1; 7 positions agree with TRBD1. The CDR3 contains 14 residues. The junction had 7 bases not matched to a gene; V was cut back by 5 bases and J by 4 bases. Germline V gives CDR1 WSHSY, CDR2 SAAADI. CDR3 sequence: CASSPGGGGTEAFF. Written as DNA, the CDR3 is TGCGCCAGCAGTCCCGGAGGGGGCGGCACTGAAGCTTTCTTT.

The chain recombines TRBV29-1 with TRBJ2-7; 8 bases are a match to TRBD2. The CDR3 is 13 amino acids. CDR1 and CDR2 (germline): SQVTM, ANQGSEA. The V segment lost 1 base and the J segment 6 bases; nucleotides outside the gene matches: 5. CDR3 nucleotides: TGCAGCGTTGAAGGCCTAGCGGGTAGCGAGCAGTACTTC. Protein: CSVEGLAGSEQYF.

J is TRBJ2-1 and V is TRBV19; TRBD2 might be the D (5 bases). CDR1 LNHDA and CDR2 SQIVND come from the germline V gene (reference sequence). The CDR3 consists of 17 residues. V was shortened by 5 bases and J by 8 bases, with 25 bases between the two germline ends. The CDR3 region is CASSLRAVSVTGDEQFF. The CDR3 DNA reads TGTGCCAGTAGTCTTAGGGCCGTTAGCGTGACTGGGGATGAGCAGTTCTTC.

This sequence joins TRBV19 and TRBJ2-7; no definite D call. Between the trimmed V and J ends, which lost 2 bases and 0 bases, there was a span of 8 bases. The CDR3 length is 14 residues. In germline, CDR1 is LNHDA, CDR2 SQIVND (reference sequence). DNA of the CDR3: TGTGCCAGTAGTATACTCTTCGACTCCTACGAGCAGTACTTC. Amino acids: CASSILFDSYEQYF.

The gene calls are TRBV5-6 and TRBJ2-3, with 10 nucleotides matching TRBD2. The CDR3 loop spans 16 amino acids. Germline V gene sequence: CDR1 SGHDT, CDR2 YYEEEE. With V trimmed by 0 bases and J by 4 bases, 5 bases remained unmatched. In DNA form, the CDR3 reads TGTGCCAGCAGCTTGGGGGCTAGCGGGAGATCAGATACGCAGTATTTT. It yields the protein CASSLGASGRSDTQYF.